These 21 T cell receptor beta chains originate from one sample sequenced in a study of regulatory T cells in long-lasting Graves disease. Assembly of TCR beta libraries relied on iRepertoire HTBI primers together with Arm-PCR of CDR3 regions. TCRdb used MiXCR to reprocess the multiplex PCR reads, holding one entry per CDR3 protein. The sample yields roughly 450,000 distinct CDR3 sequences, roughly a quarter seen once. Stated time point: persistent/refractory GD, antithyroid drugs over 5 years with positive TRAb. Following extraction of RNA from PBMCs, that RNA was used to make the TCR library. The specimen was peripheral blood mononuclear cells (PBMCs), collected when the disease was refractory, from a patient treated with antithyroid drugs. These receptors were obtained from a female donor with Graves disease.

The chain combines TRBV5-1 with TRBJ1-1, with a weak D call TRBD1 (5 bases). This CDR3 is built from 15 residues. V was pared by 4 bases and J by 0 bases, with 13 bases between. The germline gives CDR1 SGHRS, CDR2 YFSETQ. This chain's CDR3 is CASSPWGSLNTEAFF. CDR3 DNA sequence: TGCGCCAGCAGCCCTTGGGGCAGTCTGAACACTGAAGCTTTCTTT.

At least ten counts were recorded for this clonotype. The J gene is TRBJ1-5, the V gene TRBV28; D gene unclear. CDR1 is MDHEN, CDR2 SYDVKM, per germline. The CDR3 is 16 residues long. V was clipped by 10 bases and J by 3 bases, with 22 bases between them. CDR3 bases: TGTGCCATCCGACCCCACTTTAAGTTGTTCAATCAGCCCCAGCATTTT. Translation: CAIRPHFKLFNQPQHF.

CDR3 amino acids: CASSLWTDNEQFF. The CDR3 DNA follows: TGTGCCAGCAGCTTATGGACAGATAATGAGCAGTTCTTC. The rearrangement uses TRBV7-2 and TRBJ2-1; D is possibly TRBD1 (6 bases). Trimming pared 2 bases from V and 7 bases from J, leaving 9 bases between. The CDR3 has 13 amino acids. CDR1 SGHTA and CDR2 FQGNSA come from the germline V gene.

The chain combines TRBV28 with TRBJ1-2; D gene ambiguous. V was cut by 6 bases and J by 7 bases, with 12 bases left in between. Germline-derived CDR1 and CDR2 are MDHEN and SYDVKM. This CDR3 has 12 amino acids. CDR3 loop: CASSQRASGYTF. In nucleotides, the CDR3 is TGTGCCAGCAGCCAGAGGGCGAGTGGCTACACCTTC.

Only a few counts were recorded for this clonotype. The CDR3 spells CASLEVLGNTIYF. CDR3 coding DNA: TGTGCCTCTCTGGAGGTCTTAGGAAACACCATATATTTT. The V and J genes are TRBV2 and TRBJ1-3, with D unclear. CDR3 length: 13 residues. Germline CDR1 reads SNHLY; CDR2 reads FYNNEI. Trimming cost V 11 bases and J 4 bases, with 15 bases left between them.

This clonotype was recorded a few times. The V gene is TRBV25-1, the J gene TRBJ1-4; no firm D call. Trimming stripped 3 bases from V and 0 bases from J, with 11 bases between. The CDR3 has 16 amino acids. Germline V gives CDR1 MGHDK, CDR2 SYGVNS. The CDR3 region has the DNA TGTGCCAGCAGTGAGCCCGACCGGGCAACTAATGAAAAACTGTTTTTT. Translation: CASSEPDRATNEKLFF.

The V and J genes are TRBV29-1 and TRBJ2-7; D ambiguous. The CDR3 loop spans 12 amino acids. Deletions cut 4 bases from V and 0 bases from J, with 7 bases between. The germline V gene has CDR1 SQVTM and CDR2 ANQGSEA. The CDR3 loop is CSVGDNSYEQYF. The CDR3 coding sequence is TGCAGCGTTGGTGACAACTCCTACGAGCAGTACTTC.

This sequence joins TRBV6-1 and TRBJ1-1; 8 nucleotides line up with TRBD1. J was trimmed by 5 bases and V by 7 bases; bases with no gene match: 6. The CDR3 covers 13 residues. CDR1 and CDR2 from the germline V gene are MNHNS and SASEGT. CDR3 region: CASIGTGRTEAFF. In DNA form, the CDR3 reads TGTGCCAGCATCGGGACAGGAAGGACTGAAGCTTTCTTT.

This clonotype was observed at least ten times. CDR3 nucleotides: TGCGCCAGCAGTTGGGGTAGCAATCAGCCCCAGCATTTT. Translating gives CASSWGSNQPQHF. The chain employs TRBV5-1 and TRBJ1-5; D remains ambiguous. Germline CDR1 SGHRS, CDR2 YFSETQ. V lost 5 bases to trimming and J lost 0 bases, with 6 bases between them. The CDR3 sequence is 13 residues long.

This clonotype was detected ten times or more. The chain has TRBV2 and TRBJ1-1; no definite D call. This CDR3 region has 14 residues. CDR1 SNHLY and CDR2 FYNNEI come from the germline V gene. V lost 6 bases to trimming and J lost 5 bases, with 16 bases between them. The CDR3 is CASSADGVGTEAFF. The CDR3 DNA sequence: TGTGCCAGCAGCGCGGACGGCGTTGGAACTGAAGCTTTCTTT.

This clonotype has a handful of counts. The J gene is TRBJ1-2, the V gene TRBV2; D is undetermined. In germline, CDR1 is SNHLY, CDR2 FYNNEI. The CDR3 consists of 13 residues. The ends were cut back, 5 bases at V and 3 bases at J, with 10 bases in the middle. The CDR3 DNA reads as TGTGCCAGCAGTCCGGCAGAGGACTATGGCTACACCTTC. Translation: CASSPAEDYGYTF.

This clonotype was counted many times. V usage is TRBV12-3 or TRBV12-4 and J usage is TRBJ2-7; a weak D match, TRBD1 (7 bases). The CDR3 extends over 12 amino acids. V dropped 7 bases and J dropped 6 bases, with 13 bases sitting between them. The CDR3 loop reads CASKGTAGEQYF. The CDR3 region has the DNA TGTGCCAGCAAAGGGACAGCGGGCGAGCAGTACTTC.

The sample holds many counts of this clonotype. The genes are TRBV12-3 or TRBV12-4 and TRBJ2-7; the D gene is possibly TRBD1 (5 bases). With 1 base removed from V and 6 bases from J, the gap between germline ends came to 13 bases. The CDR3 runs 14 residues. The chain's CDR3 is CASSLGGHNLEQYF. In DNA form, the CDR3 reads TGTGCCAGCAGTTTAGGAGGACATAACCTCGAGCAGTACTTC.

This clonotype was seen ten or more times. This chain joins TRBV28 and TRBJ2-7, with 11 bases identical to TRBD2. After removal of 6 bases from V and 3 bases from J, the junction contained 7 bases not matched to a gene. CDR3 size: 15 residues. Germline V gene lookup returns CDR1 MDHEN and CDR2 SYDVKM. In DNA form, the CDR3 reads TGTGCCAGCAGCAAAACTAGCGGGAGATTCTACGAGCAGTACTTC. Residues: CASSKTSGRFYEQYF. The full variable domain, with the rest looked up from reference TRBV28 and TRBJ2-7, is DVKVTQSSRYLVKRTGEKVFLECVQDMDHENMFWYRQDPGLGLRLIYFSYDVKMKEKGDIPEGYSVSREKKERFSLILESASTNQTSMYLCASSKTSGRFYEQYFGPGTRLTVT.

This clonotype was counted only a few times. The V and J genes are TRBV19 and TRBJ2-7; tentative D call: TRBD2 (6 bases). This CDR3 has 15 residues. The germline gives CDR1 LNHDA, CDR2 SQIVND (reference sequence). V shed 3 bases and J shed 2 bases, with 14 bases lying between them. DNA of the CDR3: TGTGCCAGTAGTATTAGCGGAGGATTGACCTACGAGCAGTACTTC. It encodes CASSISGGLTYEQYF.

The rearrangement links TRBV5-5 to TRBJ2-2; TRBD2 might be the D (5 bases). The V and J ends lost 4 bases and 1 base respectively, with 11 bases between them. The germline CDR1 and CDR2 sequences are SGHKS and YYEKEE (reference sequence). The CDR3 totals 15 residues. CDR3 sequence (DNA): TGTGCCAGCAGCCCCGGACTGCTGAACACCGGGGAGCTGTTTTTT. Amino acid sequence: CASSPGLLNTGELFF.

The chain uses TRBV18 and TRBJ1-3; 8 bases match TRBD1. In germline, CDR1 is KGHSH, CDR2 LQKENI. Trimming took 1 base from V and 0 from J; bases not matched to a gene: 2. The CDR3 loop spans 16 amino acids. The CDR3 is CASSPQGQDSGNTIYF. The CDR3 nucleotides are TGTGCCAGCTCACCACAGGGACAGGACTCTGGAAACACCATATATTTT.

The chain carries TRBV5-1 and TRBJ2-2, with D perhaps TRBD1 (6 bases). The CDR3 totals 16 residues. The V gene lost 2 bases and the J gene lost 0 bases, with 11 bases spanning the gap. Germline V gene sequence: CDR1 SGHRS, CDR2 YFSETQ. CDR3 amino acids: CASSLTGLANTGELFF. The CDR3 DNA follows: TGCGCCAGCAGCTTAACAGGGTTAGCGAACACCGGGGAGCTGTTTTTT.

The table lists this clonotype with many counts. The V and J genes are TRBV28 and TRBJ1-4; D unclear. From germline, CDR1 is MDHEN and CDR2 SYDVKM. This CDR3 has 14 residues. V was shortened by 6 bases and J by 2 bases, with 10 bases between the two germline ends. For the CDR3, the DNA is TGTGCCAGCAGGGTCGCGAGGACTAATGAAAAACTGTTTTTT. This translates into CASRVARTNEKLFF. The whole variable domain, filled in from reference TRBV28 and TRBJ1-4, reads DVKVTQSSRYLVKRTGEKVFLECVQDMDHENMFWYRQDPGLGLRLIYFSYDVKMKEKGDIPEGYSVSREKKERFSLILESASTNQTSMYLCASRVARTNEKLFFGSGTQLSVL.

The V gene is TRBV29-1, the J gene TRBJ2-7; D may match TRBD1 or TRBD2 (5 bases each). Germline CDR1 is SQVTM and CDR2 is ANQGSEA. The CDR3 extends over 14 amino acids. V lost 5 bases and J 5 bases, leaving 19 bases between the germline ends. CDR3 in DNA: TGCAGCGTTCTCGGGGCGGTTAATATCGACGAGCAGTACTTC. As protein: CSVLGAVNIDEQYF.

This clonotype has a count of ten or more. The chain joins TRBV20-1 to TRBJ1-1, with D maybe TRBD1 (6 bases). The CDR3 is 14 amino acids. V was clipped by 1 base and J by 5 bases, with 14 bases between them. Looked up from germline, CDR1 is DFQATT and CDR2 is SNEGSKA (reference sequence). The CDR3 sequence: CSARAEGVVTEAFF. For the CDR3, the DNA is TGCAGTGCTAGAGCTGAGGGGGTAGTTACTGAAGCTTTCTTT.